These T cell receptor beta chains were read from a single sample in a study of T-cell memory formation after mild COVID-19. In TCRdb, the 5' RACE reads were re-called with MiXCR into one record per CDR3 protein. The sample shows hundreds of thousands of distinct CDR3 sequences, roughly 15% of them seen only once. The sequenced sample consisted of PBMCs or a T cell subset sorted from them (not recorded which). The origin of the receptors is a man between 18 and 35 years old who had mild COVID-19 (a few samples of this study predate the infection). Cell type and time point are not known. Both conserved end residues are part of each CDR3. The D gene is left open where the match is weak.

v_call: TRBV9
d_call: .
j_call: TRBJ2-5
cdr3_aa: CASSDGDVGYQETQYF

v_call: TRBV24-1
d_call: TRBD1
j_call: TRBJ2-3
cdr3_aa: CATSDIGTGDKDTQYF

v_call: TRBV20-1
d_call: .
j_call: TRBJ2-3
cdr3_aa: CSARDRDLSTDTQYF

v_call: TRBV7-9
d_call: TRBD1
j_call: TRBJ2-5
cdr3_aa: CDSSLDFGWDRGYGETQYF

v_call: TRBV5-1
d_call: .
j_call: TRBJ2-1
cdr3_aa: CASSLAVGHLNEQFF

v_call: TRBV5-5
d_call: .
j_call: TRBJ2-4
cdr3_aa: CASSMERAKNIQYF

v_call: TRBV4-2
d_call: TRBD2
j_call: TRBJ2-5
cdr3_aa: CASSQDSGARETQYF

v_call: TRBV5-6
d_call: .
j_call: TRBJ2-3
cdr3_aa: CASSLKGTYIPDTQYF

v_call: TRBV24-1
d_call: .
j_call: TRBJ2-1
cdr3_aa: CATGMGRGTARNEQFF

v_call: TRBV5-1
d_call: .
j_call: TRBJ1-5
cdr3_aa: CASSLSGAQPQHF

v_call: TRBV11-1
d_call: .
j_call: TRBJ2-2
cdr3_aa: CASSSDMGLSTGELFF

v_call: TRBV7-2
d_call: TRBD2
j_call: TRBJ2-1
cdr3_aa: CASSRTSGGGNEQFF

v_call: TRBV12-3/TRBV12-4
d_call: TRBD2
j_call: TRBJ2-4
cdr3_aa: CASRLEKRGAQISKLAKNIQYF

v_call: TRBV4-1
d_call: .
j_call: TRBJ1-1
cdr3_aa: CASSLRSGGNTEAFF

v_call: TRBV7-9
d_call: .
j_call: TRBJ2-2
cdr3_aa: CASNRRGGNTGELFF

v_call: TRBV7-3
d_call: .
j_call: TRBJ2-2
cdr3_aa: CASSSTASNTGELFF

v_call: TRBV7-9
d_call: TRBD1
j_call: TRBJ1-2
cdr3_aa: CASSLDRGPPLTYGYTF

v_call: TRBV10-3
d_call: .
j_call: TRBJ2-1
cdr3_aa: CAISERKGRQFF

v_call: TRBV5-1
d_call: TRBD1
j_call: TRBJ1-1
cdr3_aa: CASSLSGTAMNTEAFF

v_call: TRBV27
d_call: .
j_call: TRBJ2-2
cdr3_aa: CASTLLGVGGELFF

v_call: TRBV20-1
d_call: TRBD1
j_call: TRBJ1-1
cdr3_aa: CSARAGGMNTEAFF

v_call: TRBV12-5
d_call: TRBD2
j_call: TRBJ2-1
cdr3_aa: CASGLTSGRDEQFF

v_call: TRBV7-2
d_call: .
j_call: TRBJ1-1
cdr3_aa: CASSSWRPDTEAFF

v_call: TRBV12-3/TRBV12-4
d_call: TRBD2
j_call: TRBJ2-5
cdr3_aa: CASSFGPGGETQYF

v_call: TRBV7-2
d_call: .
j_call: TRBJ1-5
cdr3_aa: CASSSTAPDPQPQHF

v_call: TRBV25-1
d_call: TRBD2
j_call: TRBJ2-3
cdr3_aa: CASSEWVAGSTDTQYF

v_call: TRBV4-3
d_call: .
j_call: TRBJ2-7
cdr3_aa: CASSQKEGAYEQYF

v_call: TRBV7-9
d_call: .
j_call: TRBJ1-6
cdr3_aa: CASSSSGNSPLHF

v_call: TRBV19
d_call: TRBD1
j_call: TRBJ1-2
cdr3_aa: CASSPNLDRAFRYGYTF

v_call: TRBV7-3
d_call: TRBD2
j_call: TRBJ2-7
cdr3_aa: CASPSVIAGFRGYEQYF

v_call: TRBV4-1
d_call: .
j_call: TRBJ2-5
cdr3_aa: CASSQDGRSQETQYF

v_call: TRBV30
d_call: .
j_call: TRBJ2-3
cdr3_aa: CAWTKGLRDRWWGTDTQYF

v_call: TRBV10-3
d_call: TRBD1
j_call: TRBJ2-6
cdr3_aa: CAISGTAVSGANVLTF

v_call: TRBV4-2
d_call: .
j_call: TRBJ2-5
cdr3_aa: CASSQRAGRETQYF

v_call: TRBV12-3/TRBV12-4
d_call: .
j_call: TRBJ1-4
cdr3_aa: CASSLTAEKLFF

v_call: TRBV6-5
d_call: .
j_call: TRBJ2-6
cdr3_aa: CASSYSAGGSSGANVLTF

v_call: TRBV5-1
d_call: .
j_call: TRBJ2-2
cdr3_aa: CASGGSGHTGELFF

v_call: TRBV3-2
d_call: .
j_call: TRBJ2-3
cdr3_aa: CASSPAPGQVTQYF

v_call: TRBV20-1
d_call: .
j_call: TRBJ2-2
cdr3_aa: CSARDAQATNTGELFF

v_call: TRBV5-1
d_call: .
j_call: TRBJ2-7
cdr3_aa: CASSLASADEQYF

v_call: TRBV2
d_call: .
j_call: TRBJ2-3
cdr3_aa: CASTPWGARTDTQYF

v_call: TRBV5-6
d_call: .
j_call: TRBJ2-5
cdr3_aa: CASSLAAGTQYF

v_call: TRBV2
d_call: .
j_call: TRBJ2-3
cdr3_aa: CAEGGLPGPDTQYF

v_call: TRBV7-9
d_call: TRBD2
j_call: TRBJ2-1
cdr3_aa: CASSSSGGFNEQFF

v_call: TRBV27
d_call: .
j_call: TRBJ1-1
cdr3_aa: CASSLSGGTTEAFF

v_call: TRBV7-2
d_call: TRBD2
j_call: TRBJ2-7
cdr3_aa: CASSSQALAVGEQYF

v_call: TRBV28
d_call: TRBD1
j_call: TRBJ2-5
cdr3_aa: CASGSRGLSRETQYF

v_call: TRBV20-1
d_call: .
j_call: TRBJ2-4
cdr3_aa: CSASSHGGNIQYF

v_call: TRBV29-1
d_call: .
j_call: TRBJ2-1
cdr3_aa: CSVVEGAANNEQFF

v_call: TRBV6-6
d_call: .
j_call: TRBJ1-4
cdr3_aa: CASSWGARYEKLFF